The 7 T cell receptor beta chains presented below share a single source sample, sequenced in a study of control samples from healthy donors and cancer patients. Only in-frame clones appear in the TCRdb table, and some are missing; sequencing was by immunoSEQ multiplex PCR. The repertoire holds about 99,000 clones, with around nine tenths as singletons. Sample: PBMCs. The source is a man in his sixties with lung cancer.

This clone was observed once. The chain links TRBV6-5 to TRBJ1-6; no clear D gene. The germline CDR1 and CDR2 sequences are MNHEY and SVGAGI. V was clipped by 3 bases and J by 7 bases, with 13 bases between them. This CDR3 comprises 15 residues. CDR3 sequence (DNA): TGTGCCAGCAGTTATTTTCTCGGGAACAATTCACCCCTCCACTTT. The encoded protein is CASSYFLGNNSPLHF.

The CDR3 nucleotides are TGTGCCTGGAGGGGTAGCGGGGGCACCGGGGAGCTGTTTTTT. Translated: CAWRGSGGTGELFF. The chain joins TRBV30 to TRBJ2-2; 9 bases fit TRBD2. The CDR3 has 14 amino acids. With 3 bases clipped from V and 4 bases from J, the junction kept 3 bases outside the gene matches. CDR1 and CDR2 from the germline V gene are GTSNPN and SVGIG (reference sequence).

This clone was detected a few times. This chain links TRBV30 with TRBJ1-5; 7 bases align to TRBD1. J gave up 4 bases and V 2 bases, and 2 bases lay outside the gene matches. This CDR3 has 13 residues. Germline CDR1 is GTSNPN and CDR2 is SVGIG (reference sequence). The CDR3 region has the DNA TGTGCCTGGAGTATACAGGGGAATCAGCCCCAGCATTTT. It translates to CAWSIQGNQPQHF. Full variable domain (remainder filled in from reference TRBV30 and TRBJ1-5): SQTIHQWPATLVQPVGSPLSLECTVEGTSNPNLYWYRQAAGRGLQLLFYSVGIGQISSEVPQNLSASRPQDRQFILSSKKLLLSDSGFYLCAWSIQGNQPQHFGDGTRLSIL.

The chain has TRBV3-1 (or the pseudogene TRBV3-2) and TRBJ2-2; D uncertain. CDR3 length: 11 residues. Germline CDR1 is LGHDT and CDR2 is YNNKEL (reference sequence). Trimming took off 7 bases at V and 5 bases at J, with 5 bases between the two ends. CDR3 in amino acids: CASMGTGELFF. DNA for the CDR3: TGTGCCAGCATGGGTACCGGGGAGCTGTTTTTT.

This sequence joins TRBV7-9 and TRBJ2-3; D is tentatively TRBD1 or TRBD2 (5 bases each). The CDR3 loop spans 14 amino acids. V shed 5 bases and J shed 6 bases, with 15 bases lying between them. The germline gives CDR1 SEHNR, CDR2 FQNEAQ (reference sequence). The CDR3 here is CASSPAGTGDTQYF. CDR3 DNA sequence: TGTGCCAGCAGCCCAGCAGGGACGGGGGATACGCAGTATTTT.

This chain uses TRBV30 with TRBJ1-2; the D is unclear. CDR1 GTSNPN and CDR2 SVGIG come from the germline V gene (reference sequence). This CDR3 spans 13 amino acids. Between the trimmed V and J ends, which lost 4 bases and 6 bases, there was a span of 15 bases. The CDR3 bases are TGTGCCTGGACTCCTTATCGGGCGCATGGCTACACCTTC. Its protein product is CAWTPYRAHGYTF.

The rearrangement uses TRBV29-1 and TRBJ1-2; unclear D gene. The CDR3 covers 12 residues. Trimming took off 5 bases at V and 4 bases at J, with 11 bases between the two ends. Germline V lookup: CDR1 SQVTM, CDR2 ANQGSEA. In DNA form, the CDR3 reads TGCAGCGTTTATAACCTGGGCTATGGCTACACCTTC. This sequence encodes CSVYNLGYGYTF.